This T cell receptor beta chain was documented in a study of regulatory T cells in long-lasting Graves disease. Study as a whole: Treatment with antithyroid drugs for over 5 years, together with positive TSH receptor antibodies, meant persistent Graves' disease. Findings of the study overall: Newly diagnosed Graves' patients exceeded persistent ones in TCR diversity. Patients with persistent disease showed a bias toward TRBV28, TRBJ1-2 and TRBJ2-5.

V shed 5 bases and J shed 1 base, with 15 bases lying between them. This CDR3 has 15 amino acids. According to the study, TCR beta libraries were built with iRepertoire HTBI primers and CDR3-region Arm-PCR. One entry per CDR3 protein, called by TCRdb with MiXCR from the multiplex PCR reads. The repertoire holds about 430,000 distinct CDR3 sequences, with 21% as singletons. Turning to this clonotype: Its antigen remains unknown.

This sample's time point: persistent/refractory GD, antithyroid drugs over 5 years with positive TRAb. The authors made the TCR library using RNA they extracted from PBMCs. Graves' disease was diagnosed by American Thyroid Association guidelines. Sequenced here: peripheral blood mononuclear cells (PBMCs), sampled when the disease was refractory, from a patient treated with antithyroid drugs. J is TRBJ2-7 and V is TRBV12-3 or TRBV12-4; the D is unclear. The source of this sequence is a female donor with Graves disease. The CDR3 DNA follows: TGTGCCAGCAGTCCCGCCGGCGAGAAGTCCTACGAGCAGTACTTC. It encodes CASSPAGEKSYEQYF.